Listed here are 29 T cell receptor beta chains from one sample, sequenced in a study of blood T cell repertoires in COVID-19. Produced via immunoSEQ multiplex PCR; TCRdb's table is partial and in-frame only. Of a few hundred thousand clones in the sample, over 70% were seen once. Sequencing input: peripheral blood. Receptor source: a human donor in a cohort sampled during active COVID-19.

This chain links TRBV2 with TRBJ2-1; 7 bases agree with TRBD2. Germline V gene lookup returns CDR1 SNHLY and CDR2 FYNNEI. The V segment lost 4 bases and the J segment 5 bases; nucleotides outside the gene matches: 8. The CDR3 has 15 residues. In DNA form, the CDR3 reads TGTGCCAGCAGTGTAAACGGGGGGAACCACAATGAGCAGTTCTTC. Protein product: CASSVNGGNHNEQFF.

The V call is TRBV5-1, the J call TRBJ2-3; D not certain. Germline V CDR1 and CDR2: SGHRS, YFSETQ. CDR3 length equals 14 residues. V was trimmed by 0 bases and J by 2 bases, leaving 7 bases between them. CDR3 residues: CASSLGEATDTQYF. CDR3 in DNA: TGCGCCAGCAGCTTGGGCGAAGCCACAGATACGCAGTATTTT. Using reference TRBV5-1 and TRBJ2-3 for the parts outside the CDR3, the full variable domain is KAGVTQTPRYLIKTRGQQVTLSCSPISGHRSVSWYQQTPGQGLQFLFEYFSETQRNKGNFPGRFSGRQFSNSRSEMNVSTLELGDSALYLCASSLGEATDTQYFGPGTRLTVL.

The CDR3 here is CASSRGTGSTDTQYF. In DNA, the CDR3 is TGTGCCAGCAGCCGCGGGACTGGGAGCACAGATACGCAGTATTTT. The J gene is TRBJ2-3, the V gene TRBV2, with D perhaps matching TRBD2 (6 bases). This CDR3 spans 15 amino acids. The V gene's germline CDR1 is SNHLY and CDR2 FYNNEI. Trimming pared 6 bases from V and 0 bases from J, leaving 13 bases between.

This clone was counted only a few times. The chain combines TRBV6-5 with TRBJ2-7, with 8 bases fitting TRBD1. V lost 6 bases and J lost 6; bases outside the gene matches: 13. The length of the CDR3 is 15 residues. Germline V gene sequence: CDR1 MNHEY, CDR2 SVGAGI. CDR3 coding DNA: TGTGCCAGCAGGCTGGGACAGGTCAGAGGGTCCGAGCAGTACTTC. It codes for CASRLGQVRGSEQYF.

A note on this clone: A read error may produce the germline difference seen at one junction end. The chain combines TRBV7-7 with TRBJ2-2, with a possible D match to TRBD1 (6 bases). The CDR3 spans 15 residues. Germline V gives CDR1 SSHAT, CDR2 FNYEAQ (reference sequence). The CDR3, as DNA: TGTGCTAGCAGCTTCGCCAGGGGAAACACCGGGGAGCTGTTTTTT. Protein: CASSFARGNTGELFF.

This clone occurred once. J is TRBJ1-6 and V is TRBV4-1, with TRBD1 matching over 7 bases. The germline CDR1 and CDR2 sequences are MGHRA and YSYEKL. V was pared by 2 bases and J by 7 bases, with 8 bases of the junction left unmatched. The CDR3 runs to 16 residues. CDR3 nucleotide sequence: TGCGCCAGCAGCCAAATAGGGGGCTTGGGGAATTCACCCCTCCACTTT. Encoded protein: CASSQIGGLGNSPLHF.

The V gene is TRBV7-3, the J gene TRBJ2-1, with a weak D call TRBD2 (5 bases). CDR1 and CDR2 (germline): SGHTA, FQGTGA. The length of the CDR3 is 16 residues. Trimming shortened V by 2 bases and J by 0 bases, and 11 bases separated the two germline ends. The CDR3 protein is CASSLHFRGSYNEQFF. CDR3 DNA: TGTGCCAGCAGCTTACATTTTCGGGGCTCCTACAATGAGCAGTTCTTC.

This chain connects TRBV6-2 or TRBV6-3 to TRBJ1-1, with D possibly TRBD1 on 5 matching bases. Looked up from germline, CDR1 is MNHEY and CDR2 is SVGEGT. V shed 6 bases and J shed 7 bases, with 9 bases lying between them. The CDR3 loop spans 11 amino acids. CDR3 sequence reads: CASSPGGEAFF. The CDR3 DNA reads TGTGCCAGCAGCCCGGGGGGTGAAGCTTTCTTT.

The V call is TRBV18, the J call TRBJ2-1; a weak D match, TRBD2 (6 bases). The germline V gene has CDR1 KGHSH and CDR2 LQKENI. The germline V and J ends were trimmed by 3 bases and 8 bases, with 11 bases remaining between them. The CDR3 is made up of 13 amino acids. CDR3: CASSPVSGDEQFF. The CDR3 DNA reads TGTGCCAGCTCACCGGTCTCGGGGGATGAGCAGTTCTTC.

This rearrangement joins TRBV10-3 to TRBJ1-6; D may be TRBD1 (5 bases). There are 16 residues in the CDR3. Looked up from germline, CDR1 is ENHRY and CDR2 is SYGVKD. Trimming stripped 0 bases from V and 10 bases from J, with 16 bases between. In DNA, the CDR3 is TGTGCCATCAGTGAGTCGACGCCAGGGCAGGACTCACCCCTCCACTTT. Amino acids: CAISESTPGQDSPLHF.

The chain couples TRBV11-2 to TRBJ2-7; D possibly corresponds to TRBD2 (6 bases). The CDR3 is made up of 19 amino acids. Per germline, CDR1 SGHAT and CDR2 FQNNGV. Trimming pared 5 bases from V and 4 bases from J, leaving 30 bases between. The CDR3 reads CASSPALRSGGLGIYEQYF. The CDR3 nucleotides read TGTGCCAGCAGCCCCGCTCTGCGTAGCGGAGGCCTGGGGATATACGAGCAGTACTTC.

The chain has TRBV11-2 and TRBJ1-2; D is possibly TRBD1 (5 bases). Trimming took 5 bases from V and 6 from J, leaving 19 bases between them. The CDR3 has 15 amino acids. CDR1 and CDR2 from the germline V gene are SGHAT and FQNNGV. In DNA, the CDR3 is TGTGCCAGCAGCGCACCACGGACACCAGCCAATGGCTACACCTTC. It specifies CASSAPRTPANGYTF.

This chain joins TRBV19 and TRBJ2-4; perhaps TRBD2 as D (7 bases). The germline V gene has CDR1 LNHDA and CDR2 SQIVND (reference sequence). This CDR3 is 17 amino acids long. V shed 5 bases and J shed 3 bases, with 20 bases lying between them. For the CDR3, the DNA is TGTGCCAGTAGTCCAGGACTAGGGGGTGCGGGCAAAAACATTCAGTACTTC. Translation gives CASSPGLGGAGKNIQYF.

This clone showed up just a few times. The chain has TRBV15 and TRBJ1-5, with a tentative D call TRBD1 (6 bases). The length of the CDR3 is 17 residues. Germline-derived CDR1 and CDR2 are LNHNV and YYDKDF (reference sequence). Deletions cut 0 bases from V and 8 bases from J, with 20 bases between. The CDR3 region is CATSRDLTGQRSEPQHF. The CDR3 coding sequence is TGTGCCACCAGCAGAGATCTTACCGGACAGCGCAGTGAGCCCCAGCATTTT.

The V and J genes are TRBV28 and TRBJ1-4, with unresolved D. The CDR3 runs 14 residues. Looked up from germline, CDR1 is MDHEN and CDR2 is SYDVKM. The V end was cut by 7 bases, the J end by 0 bases, with 9 bases between. The CDR3 loop is CASNSGATNEKLFF. DNA of the CDR3: TGTGCCAGCAATTCGGGTGCAACTAATGAAAAACTGTTTTTT.

In this sample, this clone turned up a few times. This chain uses TRBV6-5 with TRBJ1-1; 9 nucleotides line up with TRBD1. Germline V gene data show CDR1 as MNHEY and CDR2 as SVGAGI. The CDR3 has 13 residues. V shed 10 bases, J shed 4 bases, and the junction held 7 bases outside the gene matches. The DNA for the CDR3 is TGTGCCACTCGGGACAGGGCTTTCACTGAAGCTTTCTTT. It yields the protein CATRDRAFTEAFF.

The chain carries TRBV18 and TRBJ2-4; the D gene is possibly TRBD2 (7 bases). This CDR3 has 15 residues. V dropped 2 bases and J dropped 6 bases, with 14 bases sitting between them. Germline V gene lookup returns CDR1 KGHSH and CDR2 LQKENI. The DNA of the CDR3 is TGTGCCAGCTCACCATCCGGGGGGCGTCGAAACATTCAGTACTTC. Translated, it gives CASSPSGGRRNIQYF.

On this clone itself: Within the sample, other DNA sequences also encode this same CDR3. V gene TRBV7-2 combines with J gene TRBJ2-2; maybe TRBD2 (5 bases). V lost 0 bases and J lost 2, with 7 bases in between. The CDR3 runs 15 residues. In germline, CDR1 is SGHTA, CDR2 FQGNSA. The CDR3 DNA reads TGTGCCAGCAGCTTAGCAGGGAGCAACACCGGGGAGCTGTTTTTT. Amino acid sequence: CASSLAGSNTGELFF.

The rearrangement links TRBV5-1 to TRBJ2-2, with 16 bases lining up with TRBD2. J was trimmed by 6 bases and V by 4 bases; bases with no gene match: 3. Germline V lookup: CDR1 SGHRS, CDR2 YFSETQ. CDR3 length: 16 residues. CDR3 loop: CASSGTSGGASGELFF. The CDR3 nucleotides read TGCGCCAGCAGCGGGACTAGCGGGGGGGCCTCCGGGGAGCTGTTTTTT.

The J gene is TRBJ2-4, the V gene TRBV7-2, with 8 positions matching TRBD2. Trimming removed 5 bases from V and 11 bases from J; junction bases left unmatched: 8. CDR1 and CDR2 from the germline V gene are SGHTA and FQGNSA. This CDR3 spans 13 amino acids. CDR3 protein: CASSSDGRGFQYF. CDR3 nucleotide sequence: TGTGCCAGCAGCAGCGACGGGAGGGGGTTTCAGTACTTC. The whole variable domain, remainder taken from reference TRBV7-2 and TRBJ2-4, is GAGVSQSPSNKVTEKGKDVELRCDPISGHTALYWYRQSLGQGLEFLIYFQGNSAPDKSGLPSDRFSAERTGGSVSTLTIQRTQQEDSAVYLCASSSDGRGFQYFGAGTRLSVL.

The rearrangement uses TRBV7-8 and TRBJ2-2, with D tentatively TRBD2 (6 bases). The CDR3 extends over 15 amino acids. CDR1 SGHVS and CDR2 FQNEAQ come from the germline V gene. V lost 4 bases and J 6 bases, leaving 15 bases between the germline ends. The CDR3 sequence is CASSSILWEAGELFF. Written as DNA, the CDR3 is TGTGCCAGCAGCTCGATTCTATGGGAGGCCGGGGAGCTGTTTTTT.

The chain employs TRBV25-1 and TRBJ1-2; 9 nucleotides line up with TRBD1. CDR3 length equals 16 residues. The V gene end was trimmed by 2 bases and the J gene end by 6 bases; junction bases not matched to a gene: 10. Per the germline V gene, CDR1 is MGHDK and CDR2 is SYGVNS. The CDR3 spells CASSEAIPNRGHGYTF. DNA of the CDR3: TGTGCCAGCAGTGAAGCAATTCCAAACAGGGGGCATGGCTACACCTTC.

The J gene is TRBJ2-5, the V gene TRBV5-1; TRBD2 matches 9 bases. The CDR3 contains 16 residues. Germline V gene lookup returns CDR1 SGHRS and CDR2 YFSETQ. Trimming took 3 bases from V and 5 from J; bases not matched to a gene: 11. This CDR3 is CASSSGGLAPGETQYF. The DNA of the CDR3 is TGCGCCAGCAGCTCGGGGGGACTAGCCCCAGGGGAGACCCAGTACTTC.

The rearrangement links TRBV6-6 to TRBJ2-7, with D maybe TRBD2 (5 bases). The V end was cut by 0 bases, the J end by 4 bases, with 10 bases between. The V gene's germline CDR1 is MNHNY and CDR2 SVGAGI (reference sequence). The CDR3 runs to 14 residues. Here the CDR3 reads CASSYSAGIYEQYF. CDR3 nucleotides: TGTGCCAGCAGTTACTCCGCCGGGATATACGAGCAGTACTTC.

The rearrangement links TRBV2 to TRBJ1-2; possible D gene TRBD1, 5 bases. Germline loops: CDR1 SNHLY, CDR2 FYNNEI. The CDR3 runs 13 residues. V was clipped by 6 bases and J by 5 bases, with 13 bases between them. The CDR3 loop reads CASRAGRDYGYTF. Here the CDR3 DNA reads TGTGCCAGCAGGGCGGGACGGGATTATGGCTACACCTTC.

In its sample, this clone was seen a few times. The chain links TRBV19 to TRBJ1-1; D gene ambiguous. Germline lookup yields CDR1 LNHDA and CDR2 SQIVND (reference sequence). V was cut by 5 bases and J by 0 bases, with 10 bases left in between. This CDR3 region has 14 residues. This chain's CDR3 is CASSLSLMNTEAFF. The CDR3 region has the DNA TGTGCCAGTAGTTTGTCACTTATGAACACTGAAGCTTTCTTT.

The chain combines TRBV19 with TRBJ2-2; TRBD1 matches 7 bases. Trimming took 5 bases from V and 3 from J; bases not matched to a gene: 9. CDR1 is LNHDA and CDR2 is SQIVND in the germline V gene (reference sequence). The CDR3 loop spans 16 amino acids. The CDR3: CASSVPTGLDTGELFF. As DNA, the CDR3 is TGTGCCAGTAGTGTCCCGACAGGGCTAGACACCGGGGAGCTGTTTTTT.

The chain recombines TRBV7-2 with TRBJ1-2; the D gene is possibly TRBD1 (6 bases). The V and J ends lost 5 bases and 5 bases respectively, with 21 bases between them. Germline values: CDR1 SGHTA, CDR2 FQGNSA. The CDR3 is made up of 16 amino acids. The CDR3, as DNA: TGTGCCAGCAGCCCCTACGGACAGCAGCAGCCATATGGCTACACCTTC. Translated: CASSPYGQQQPYGYTF.

V usage is TRBV25-1 and J usage is TRBJ2-3; D may be TRBD2 (6 bases). The V end lost 11 bases, the J end lost 6 bases, and 9 bases lay between the germline ends. CDR1 MGHDK and CDR2 SYGVNS come from the germline V gene. The CDR3 contains 10 residues. CDR3 in DNA: TGTGCCGCCCTAGCGGATACGCAGTATTTT. As protein: CAALADTQYF. Using reference TRBV25-1 and TRBJ2-3 for the parts outside the CDR3, the full variable domain is EADIYQTPRYLVIGTGKKITLECSQTMGHDKMYWYQQDPGMELHLIHYSYGVNSTEKGDLSSESTVSRIRTEHFPLTLESARPSHTSQYLCAALADTQYFGPGTRLTVL.